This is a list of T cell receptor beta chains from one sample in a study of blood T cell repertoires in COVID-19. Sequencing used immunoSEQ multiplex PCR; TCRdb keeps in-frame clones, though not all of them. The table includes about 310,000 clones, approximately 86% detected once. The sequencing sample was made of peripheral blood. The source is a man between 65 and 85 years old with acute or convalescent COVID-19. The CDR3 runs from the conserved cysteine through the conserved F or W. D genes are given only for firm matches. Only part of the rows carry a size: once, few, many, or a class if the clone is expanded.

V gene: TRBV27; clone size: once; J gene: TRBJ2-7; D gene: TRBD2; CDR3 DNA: TGTGCCAGCAGTTTTACCAGCGGGGGCTCCTACGAGCAGTACTTC; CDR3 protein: CASSFTSGGSYEQYF
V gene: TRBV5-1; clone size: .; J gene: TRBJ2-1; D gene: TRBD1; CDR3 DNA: TGCGCCAGCAGCTGGGGGACAGGCGGCTACAATGAGCAGTTCTTC; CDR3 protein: CASSWGTGGYNEQFF
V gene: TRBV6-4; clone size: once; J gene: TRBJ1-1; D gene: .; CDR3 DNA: TGTGCCAGCAGTGATACCGACAGAGCCACTGAAGCTTTCTTT; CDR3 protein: CASSDTDRATEAFF
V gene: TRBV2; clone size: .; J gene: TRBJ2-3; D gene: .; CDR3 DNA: TGTGCCAGCAGTCCCTACGGAGATACGCAGTATTTT; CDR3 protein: CASSPYGDTQYF
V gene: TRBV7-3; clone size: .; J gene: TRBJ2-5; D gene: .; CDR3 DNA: TGTGCCAGCAGCGCGGGGACGCAGCCCGGGGAGACCCAGTACTTC; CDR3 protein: CASSAGTQPGETQYF
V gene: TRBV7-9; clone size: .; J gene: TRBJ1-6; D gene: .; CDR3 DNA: TGTGCCAGCAGCCTAGGAGGGCAGATTAATTCACCCCTCCACTTT; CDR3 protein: CASSLGGQINSPLHF
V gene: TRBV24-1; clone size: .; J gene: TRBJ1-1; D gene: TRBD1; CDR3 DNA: TGTGCCACCAGTGACACCGGGACAGGGGCGGAAGCTTTCTTT; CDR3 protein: CATSDTGTGAEAFF
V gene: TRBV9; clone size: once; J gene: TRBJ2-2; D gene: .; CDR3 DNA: TGTGCCAGCAGCGTAGACCCAGCGGGCGAAGAGCTGTTTTTT; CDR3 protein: CASSVDPAGEELFF
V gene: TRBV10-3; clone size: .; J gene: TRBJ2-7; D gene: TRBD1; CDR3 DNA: TGTGCCATCAGTGCCGGACAGGACTACGAGCAGTACTTC; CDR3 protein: CAISAGQDYEQYF
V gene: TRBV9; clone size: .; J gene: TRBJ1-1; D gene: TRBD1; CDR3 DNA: TGTGCCAGCAGCGAATTTACAGGGGCGGGAACTGAAGCTTTCTTT; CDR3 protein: CASSEFTGAGTEAFF
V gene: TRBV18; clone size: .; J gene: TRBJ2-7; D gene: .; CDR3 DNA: TGTGCCAGCTCACCATCCGCAGGGGCCAGCTACGAGCAGTACTTC; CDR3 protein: CASSPSAGASYEQYF
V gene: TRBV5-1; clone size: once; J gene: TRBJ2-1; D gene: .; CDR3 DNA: TGCGCCAGCAGCTTGGGACAGGCGCCCAATGAGCAGTTCTTC; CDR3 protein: CASSLGQAPNEQFF
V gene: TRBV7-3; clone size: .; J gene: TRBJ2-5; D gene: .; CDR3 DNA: TGTGCCAGCAGCCGGGGTAACCGAGAGACCCAGTACTTC; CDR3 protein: CASSRGNRETQYF
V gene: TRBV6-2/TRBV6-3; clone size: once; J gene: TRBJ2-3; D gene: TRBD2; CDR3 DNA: TGTGCCAGCAGCCCCGGGACTAGCGGGAGGCCGCTCACAGATACGCAGTATTTT; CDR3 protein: CASSPGTSGRPLTDTQYF
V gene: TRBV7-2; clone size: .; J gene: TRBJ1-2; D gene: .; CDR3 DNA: TGTGCCAGCAGCTTTCAATCAGGGGCTAATGGCTACACCTTC; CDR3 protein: CASSFQSGANGYTF
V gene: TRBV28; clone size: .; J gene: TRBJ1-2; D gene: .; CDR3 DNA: TGTGCCAGCAGTTTTTCAGGGGCCTTCTATGGCTACACCTTC; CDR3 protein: CASSFSGAFYGYTF
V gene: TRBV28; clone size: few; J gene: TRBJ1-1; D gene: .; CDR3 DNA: TGTGCCAGCAGCCCCGGTGGGGCGGGAGGCGCTGAAGCTTTCTTT; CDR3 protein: CASSPGGAGGAEAFF
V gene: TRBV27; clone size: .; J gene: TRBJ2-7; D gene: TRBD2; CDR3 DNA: TGTGCCAGCAGGGGCCTAGCGGGACTGAGCTCCTACGAGCAGTACTTC; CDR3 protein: CASRGLAGLSSYEQYF
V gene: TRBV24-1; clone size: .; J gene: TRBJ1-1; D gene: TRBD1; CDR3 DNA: TGTGCCACCAGTGATGGAGTACAGGGGGGAACTGAAGCTTTCTTT; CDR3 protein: CATSDGVQGGTEAFF
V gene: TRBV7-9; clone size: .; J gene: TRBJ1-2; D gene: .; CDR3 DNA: TGTGCCAGCAGCACAGAGGGAGGTGGCTACACCTTC; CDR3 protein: CASSTEGGGYTF
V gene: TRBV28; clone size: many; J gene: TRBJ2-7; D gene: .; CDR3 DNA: TGTGCCAGCAGTATAGGGACAAATACCTACGAGCAGTACTTC; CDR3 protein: CASSIGTNTYEQYF
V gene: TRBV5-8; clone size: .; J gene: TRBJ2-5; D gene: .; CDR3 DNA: TGTGCCAGCAGCTTGGGTACTTTACAAGAGACCCAGTACTTC; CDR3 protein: CASSLGTLQETQYF
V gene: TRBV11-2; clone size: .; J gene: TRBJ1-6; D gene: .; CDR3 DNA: TGTGCCAGCAGCTTCTCGGCGGGAAATAATTCACCCCTCCACTTT; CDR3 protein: CASSFSAGNNSPLHF
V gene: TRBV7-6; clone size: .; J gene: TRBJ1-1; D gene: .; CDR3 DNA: TGTGCCAGCAGCTCCCACACCCCCGACACGAACACTGAAGCTTTCTTT; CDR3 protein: CASSSHTPDTNTEAFF